A single TCR beta chain is shown here with its context. Only in-frame clones appear in the TCRdb table, and some are missing; sequencing was by immunoSEQ multiplex PCR. Here the sample spans roughly 250,000 clones, more than 70% being singletons. This sample is part of a study of blood T cell repertoires in COVID-19. Sequencing input: peripheral blood. This clonotype was sampled from a woman in her thirties or forties who had recovered from COVID-19.

DNA for the CDR3: TGTGCCAGCAGCCGACCGGGACTAGCGGGAGGAGGGAACACCGGGGAGCTGTTTTTT. Protein: CASSRPGLAGGGNTGELFF. The V call is TRBV4-2, the J call TRBJ2-2; 15 positions match TRBD2. This CDR3 comprises 19 residues. Germline CDR1 LGHNA, CDR2 YNFKEQ. The V gene end was trimmed by 4 bases and the J gene end by 1 base; junction bases not matched to a gene: 7.